One sample yielded the 12 T cell receptor beta chains listed below, sequenced in a study of CD8+CD57+ T cells in acquired aplastic anemia. TCR beta VDJ and CDR3 were profiled, and genomic DNA was the template. Via MiXCR, TCRdb re-called the reads, giving one row per CDR3 protein. The sample has over 45,000 distinct CDR3 sequences; roughly 69% are singletons. The sequenced sample was sorted CD4+, CD8+, or CD8+CD57+ T cells (not recorded which) from PBMCs. These TCRs come from a human donor in good health, serving as a control.

This chain uses TRBV20-1 with TRBJ2-5, with D maybe TRBD1 (6 bases). Germline V gene lookup returns CDR1 DFQATT and CDR2 SNEGSKA (reference sequence). The germline V and J ends were trimmed by 0 bases and 10 bases, with 9 bases remaining between them. The CDR3 has 11 amino acids. The CDR3 region is CSARETGIQYF. As DNA, the CDR3 is TGCAGTGCTAGAGAAACAGGGATCCAGTACTTC.

This clonotype was seen only a few times. This chain links TRBV11-1 with TRBJ2-1; D is undetermined. Germline CDR1 reads SGHAT; CDR2 reads FQDESV (reference sequence). The CDR3 has 14 residues. Deletions cut 6 bases from V and 9 bases from J, with 18 bases between. In DNA form, the CDR3 reads TGTGCCAGCAGGCTAGGGTACCCCATAAGTGAGCAGTTCTTC. Amino acid sequence: CASRLGYPISEQFF.

This chain connects TRBV9 to TRBJ1-1; D not certain. The CDR3 totals 12 residues. V was clipped by 1 base and J by 3 bases, with 4 bases between them. Germline assignment: CDR1 SGDLS and CDR2 YYNGEE. The CDR3 nucleotides are TGTGCCAGCAGCGTACAAGACACTGAAGCTTTCTTT. Encoded protein: CASSVQDTEAFF. The full variable domain, in which reference TRBV9 and TRBJ1-1 provide the parts outside the CDR3, is DSGVTQTPKHLITATGQRVTLRCSPRSGDLSVYWYQQSLDQGLQFLIQYYNGEERAKGNILERFSAQQFPDLHSELNLSSLELGDSALYFCASSVQDTEAFFGQGTRLTVV.

The rearrangement links TRBV5-8 to TRBJ1-2; D ambiguous. Trimming stripped 4 bases from V and 4 bases from J, with 14 bases between. From germline, CDR1 is SGHTS and CDR2 YDEGEE. The CDR3 has 14 residues. The CDR3 nucleotides read TGTGCCAGCAGCACCCGGACTTTGAGCTATGGCTACACCTTC. Amino acid sequence: CASSTRTLSYGYTF.

This clonotype was seen only once. This chain links TRBV6-1 with TRBJ2-3, with D possibly being TRBD1 or TRBD2 (6 bases each). CDR1 is MNHNS, CDR2 SASEGT, per germline. Trimming shortened V by 10 bases and J by 5 bases, and 13 bases separated the two germline ends. The CDR3 contains 12 residues. CDR3 region: CATGAVEDTQYF. The CDR3 DNA reads TGTGCCACGGGGGCGGTCGAAGATACGCAGTATTTT.

This clonotype was found once. The chain combines TRBV15 with TRBJ1-5; D perhaps matches TRBD1 (5 bases). The CDR3 runs to 13 residues. Germline CDR1 and CDR2: LNHNV and YYDKDF (reference sequence). V lost 6 bases and J 1 base, leaving 7 bases between the germline ends. CDR3 in amino acids: CATRGRSNQPQHF. Written as DNA, the CDR3 is TGTGCCACCAGGGGGCGAAGCAATCAGCCCCAGCATTTT.

The V call is TRBV24-1, the J call TRBJ1-1, with D maybe TRBD1 (6 bases). The ends were cut back, 5 bases at V and 6 bases at J, with 15 bases in the middle. Germline CDR1 and CDR2: KGHDR and SFDVKD. This CDR3 comprises 14 residues. CDR3 bases: TGTGCCACCAGTGCGGCAGGGGTAGGGTCTGAAGCTTTCTTT. It is translated as CATSAAGVGSEAFF.

The gene calls are TRBV2 and TRBJ1-1; D unclear. Trimming left V 4 bases short and J 0 bases short, with 9 bases between. Germline lookup yields CDR1 SNHLY and CDR2 FYNNEI. The CDR3 is made up of 14 amino acids. The CDR3 loop reads CASSVTDMNTEAFF. The CDR3 coding sequence is TGTGCCAGCAGTGTGACGGATATGAACACTGAAGCTTTCTTT.

This clonotype was recorded once. The chain links TRBV5-1 to TRBJ1-1; D is unresolved. CDR3 size: 18 residues. With 4 bases removed from V and 0 bases from J, the gap between germline ends came to 22 bases. CDR1 and CDR2 (germline): SGHRS, YFSETQ. CDR3 in amino acids: CASSQGRSWLPVNTEAFF. As DNA, the CDR3 is TGCGCCAGCAGCCAAGGACGTTCCTGGCTTCCTGTGAACACTGAAGCTTTCTTT.

This clonotype was seen a few times. CDR3 in amino acids: CSVELDSLISGANVLTF. In DNA, the CDR3 is TGCAGCGTTGAGTTGGACAGCCTTATCTCTGGGGCCAACGTCCTGACTTTC. The rearrangement joins TRBV29-1 to TRBJ2-6, with D perhaps TRBD1 (6 bases). V lost 3 bases and J 0 bases, leaving 15 bases between the germline ends. Per germline, CDR1 SQVTM and CDR2 ANQGSEA. The CDR3 runs to 17 residues.

The sample holds one count of this clonotype. V usage is TRBV7-8 and J usage is TRBJ1-6, with 7 bases aligning to TRBD1. This CDR3 spans 15 amino acids. V shed 4 bases, J shed 10 bases, and the junction held 10 bases outside the gene matches. Per the germline V gene, CDR1 is SGHVS and CDR2 is FQNEAQ. The CDR3 nucleotides are TGTGCCAGCAGCTCGTCCGGACACAGGGGCTCACCCCTCCACTTT. Translating gives CASSSSGHRGSPLHF.

This clonotype was picked up one time. The chain joins TRBV29-1 to TRBJ2-7; the match to TRBD1 covers 7 bases. The CDR3 consists of 12 residues. Trimming took 7 bases from V and 2 from J; bases not matched to a gene: 5. Germline CDR1 is SQVTM and CDR2 is ANQGSEA. This CDR3 is CSARDSTYEQYF. The CDR3 DNA reads as TGCAGCGCCCGGGACAGTACCTACGAGCAGTACTTC.